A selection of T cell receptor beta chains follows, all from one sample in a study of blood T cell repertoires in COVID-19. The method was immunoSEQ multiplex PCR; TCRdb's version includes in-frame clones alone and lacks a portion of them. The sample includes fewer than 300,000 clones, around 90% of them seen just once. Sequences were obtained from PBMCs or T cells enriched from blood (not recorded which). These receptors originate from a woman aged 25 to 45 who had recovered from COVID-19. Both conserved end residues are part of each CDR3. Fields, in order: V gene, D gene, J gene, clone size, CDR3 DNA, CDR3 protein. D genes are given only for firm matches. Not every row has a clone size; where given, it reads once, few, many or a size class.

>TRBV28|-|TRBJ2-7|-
TGTGCCAGCAGCCGGGCAGGGATCTCGGACGAGCAGTACTTC
CASSRAGISDEQYF
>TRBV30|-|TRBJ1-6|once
TGTGCCTGGAGGGAGGGGAGACGAGATTCACCCCTCCACTTT
CAWREGRRDSPLHF
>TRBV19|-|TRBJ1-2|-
TGTGCCAGTAGTATGCCCCACTCCCCCTGGTATGGCTACACCTTC
CASSMPHSPWYGYTF
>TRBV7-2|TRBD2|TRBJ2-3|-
TGTGCCTCCGGTCGGGGTCTAGCGGGAGCGACAGATACGCAGTATTTT
CASGRGLAGATDTQYF
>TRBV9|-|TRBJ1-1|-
TGTGCCAGCAGCGTAGGGGGGCACACGGGGTCTGAAGCTTTCTTT
CASSVGGHTGSEAFF
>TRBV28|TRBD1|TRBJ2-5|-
TGTGCCAGCAGTTCCCTTGGACAGGGTGCCCAAGAGACCCAGTACTTC
CASSSLGQGAQETQYF
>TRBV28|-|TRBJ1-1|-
TGTGCCAGCAGTTCAGGGGCCTCGAACACTGAAGCTTTCTTT
CASSSGASNTEAFF
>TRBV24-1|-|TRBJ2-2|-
TGTGCCACCAGTCCGAACAGACCGAACACCGGGGAGCTGTTTTTT
CATSPNRPNTGELFF
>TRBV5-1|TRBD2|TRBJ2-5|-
TGCGCCAGCAGGCCGGGACTAGCGTCAGAGACCCAGTACTTC
CASRPGLASETQYF
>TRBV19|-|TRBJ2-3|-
TGTGCCAGTAGGCGACTATTTGGGACAGATACGCAGTATTTT
CASRRLFGTDTQYF
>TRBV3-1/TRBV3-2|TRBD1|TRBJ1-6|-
TGTGCCAGCAGCCCTCAGGGGGTTGGTTCACCCCTCCACTTT
CASSPQGVGSPLHF
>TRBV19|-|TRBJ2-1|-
TGTGCCAGTAGTGTTAGCGGAGCTTCCTACAATGAGCAGTTCTTC
CASSVSGASYNEQFF
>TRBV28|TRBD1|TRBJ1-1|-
TGTGCCAGCAGCTCGGACAGGGGGAAGGGGACTGAAGCTTTCTTT
CASSSDRGKGTEAFF
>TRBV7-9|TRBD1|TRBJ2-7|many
TGTGCCAGCAGCTTAGACGACAGGGGTGTGAGCTACGAGCAGTACTTC
CASSLDDRGVSYEQYF
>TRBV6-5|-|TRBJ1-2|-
TGTGCCAGCAGTCGTCGACGGGAATCGAACTATGGCTACACCTTC
CASSRRRESNYGYTF
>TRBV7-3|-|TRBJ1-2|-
TGTGCCAGCAGCTTGGGAGGAGGCTATGGCTACACCTTC
CASSLGGGYGYTF
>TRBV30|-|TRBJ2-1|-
TGTGCCTCCGACCGGCGGCCTAACAATGAGCAGTTCTTC
CASDRRPNNEQFF
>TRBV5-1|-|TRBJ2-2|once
TGCGCCAGCAGCAGCCGGGTTAGGGGTGACACCGGGGAGCTGTTTTTT
CASSSRVRGDTGELFF
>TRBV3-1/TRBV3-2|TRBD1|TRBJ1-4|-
TGTGCCAGCAGCCAAGAAGGGACAGTTAATGAAAAACTGTTTTTT
CASSQEGTVNEKLFF
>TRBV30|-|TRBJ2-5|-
TGTGCCTGGAGTGCGACACCTGATGCCCAGTACTTC
CAWSATPDAQYF